This T cell receptor beta chain was identified during a study of regulatory T cells in long-lasting Graves disease. Whole-study results and caveats: Those with persistent Graves' had less TCR diversity than newly diagnosed patients.

Losses at the gene ends were 4 bases for V and 4 bases for J; bases not matched to a gene: 7. Germline values: CDR1 DFQATT, CDR2 SNEGSKA (reference sequence). The CDR3 totals 13 residues. Time point described: persistent/refractory GD, antithyroid drugs over 5 years with positive TRAb. Scientists built the TCR library using RNA that was extracted from PBMCs. Peripheral blood, 7.5 to 9 milliliters of it, was drawn into EDTA tubes. Concerning this clonotype: Its antigen is as yet unknown.

iRepertoire HTBI primers and Arm-PCR of CDR3 regions built TCR beta libraries. TCRdb re-called the multiplex PCR reads through MiXCR, storing one row per CDR3 protein. The table includes about 660,000 distinct CDR3 sequences, about 30% detected once. Sequencing was performed on peripheral blood mononuclear cells (PBMCs), taken when the disease was refractory, from a patient treated with antithyroid drugs. The chain is built from TRBV20-1 and TRBJ2-7; TRBD2 matches 7 bases. This receptor was taken from a female donor with Graves disease. The CDR3 DNA reads as TGCAGTGCTAAAAGCGGGATGGTGTACGAGCAGTACTTC. Translated, it gives CSAKSGMVYEQYF.